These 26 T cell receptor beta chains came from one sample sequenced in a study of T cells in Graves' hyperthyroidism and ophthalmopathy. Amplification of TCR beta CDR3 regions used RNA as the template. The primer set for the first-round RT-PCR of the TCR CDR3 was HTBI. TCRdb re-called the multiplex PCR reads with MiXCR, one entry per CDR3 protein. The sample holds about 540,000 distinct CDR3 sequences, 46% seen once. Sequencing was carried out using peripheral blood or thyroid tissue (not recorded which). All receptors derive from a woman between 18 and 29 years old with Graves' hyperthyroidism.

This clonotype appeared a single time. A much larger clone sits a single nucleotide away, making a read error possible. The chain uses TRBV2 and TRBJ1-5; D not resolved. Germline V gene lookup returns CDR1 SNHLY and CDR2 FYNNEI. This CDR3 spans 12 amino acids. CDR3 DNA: TGTGCCAGCAGGGGTAGCAATAAGCCCCAGCATTTT. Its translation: CASRGSNKPQHF.

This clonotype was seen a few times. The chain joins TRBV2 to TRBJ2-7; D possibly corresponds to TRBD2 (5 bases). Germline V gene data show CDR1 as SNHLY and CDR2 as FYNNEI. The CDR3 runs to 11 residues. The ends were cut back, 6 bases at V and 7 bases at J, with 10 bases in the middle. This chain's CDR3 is CASSPGEEQYF. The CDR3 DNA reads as TGTGCCAGCAGCCCCGGGGAAGAGCAGTACTTC.

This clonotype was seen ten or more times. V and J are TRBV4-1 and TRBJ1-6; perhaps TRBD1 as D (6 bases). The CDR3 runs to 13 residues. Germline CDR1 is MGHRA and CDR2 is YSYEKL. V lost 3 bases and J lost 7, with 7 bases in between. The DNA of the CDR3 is TGCGCCAGCAGCCAGGACAGAAATTCACCCCTCCACTTT. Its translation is CASSQDRNSPLHF.

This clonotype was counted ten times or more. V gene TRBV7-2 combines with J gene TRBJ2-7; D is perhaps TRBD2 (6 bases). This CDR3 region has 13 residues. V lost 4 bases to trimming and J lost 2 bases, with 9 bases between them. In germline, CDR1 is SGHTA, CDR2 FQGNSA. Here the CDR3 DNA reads TGTGCCAGCAGCTGGACTACGACCTACGAGCAGTACTTC. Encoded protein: CASSWTTTYEQYF.

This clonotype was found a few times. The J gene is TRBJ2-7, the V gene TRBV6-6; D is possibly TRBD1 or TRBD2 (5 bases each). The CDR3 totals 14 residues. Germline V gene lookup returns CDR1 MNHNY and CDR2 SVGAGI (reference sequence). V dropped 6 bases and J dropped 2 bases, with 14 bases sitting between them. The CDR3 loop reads CASSLEGHPYEQYF. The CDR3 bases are TGTGCCAGCAGCTTAGAGGGGCATCCCTACGAGCAGTACTTC.

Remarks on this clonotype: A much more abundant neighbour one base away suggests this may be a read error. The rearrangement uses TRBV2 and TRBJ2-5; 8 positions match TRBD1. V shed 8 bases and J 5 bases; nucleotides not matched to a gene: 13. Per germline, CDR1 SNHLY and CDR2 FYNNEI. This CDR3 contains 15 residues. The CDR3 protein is CASGDLGQGSETQYF. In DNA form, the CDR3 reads TGTGCCAGCGGAGACCTCGGACAGGGATCGGAGACCCAGTACTTC.

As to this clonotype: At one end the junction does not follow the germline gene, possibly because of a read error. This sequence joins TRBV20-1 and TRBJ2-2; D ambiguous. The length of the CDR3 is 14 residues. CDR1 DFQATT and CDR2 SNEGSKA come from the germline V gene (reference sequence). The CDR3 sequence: CSAGDGWDTGELFF. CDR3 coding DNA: TGCAGTGCTGGAGACGGTTGGGACACCGGGGAGCTGTTTTTT.

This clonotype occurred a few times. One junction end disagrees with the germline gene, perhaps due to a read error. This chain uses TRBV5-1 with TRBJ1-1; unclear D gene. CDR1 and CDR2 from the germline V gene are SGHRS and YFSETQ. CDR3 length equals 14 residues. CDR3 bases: TGTGCCAGCAGCTTGGATCACGGCGGGGCTGAAGCTTTCTTT. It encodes CASSLDHGGAEAFF. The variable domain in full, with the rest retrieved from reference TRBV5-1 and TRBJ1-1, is KAGVTQTPRYLIKTRGQQVTLSCSPISGHRSVSWYQQTPGQGLQFLFEYFSETQRNKGNFPGRFSGRQFSNSRSEMNVSTLELGDSALYLCASSLDHGGAEAFFGQGTRLTVV.

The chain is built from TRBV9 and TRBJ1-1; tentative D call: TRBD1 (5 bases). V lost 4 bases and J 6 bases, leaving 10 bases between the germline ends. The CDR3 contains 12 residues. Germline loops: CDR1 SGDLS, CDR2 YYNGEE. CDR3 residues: CASSHGTSEAFF. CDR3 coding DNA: TGTGCCAGCAGCCACGGGACCTCTGAAGCTTTCTTT.

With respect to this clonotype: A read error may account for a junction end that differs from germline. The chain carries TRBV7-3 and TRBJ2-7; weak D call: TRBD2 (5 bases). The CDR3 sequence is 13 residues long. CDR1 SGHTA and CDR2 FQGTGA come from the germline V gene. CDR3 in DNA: TGTGTCAGCAGCCCTACTAGAGACTACGAGCAGTACTTC. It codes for CVSSPTRDYEQYF.

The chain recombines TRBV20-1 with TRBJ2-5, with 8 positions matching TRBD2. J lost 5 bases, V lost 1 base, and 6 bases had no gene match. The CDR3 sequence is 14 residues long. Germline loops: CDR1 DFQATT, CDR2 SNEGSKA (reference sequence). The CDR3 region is CSARVGSGTETQYF. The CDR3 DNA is TGCAGTGCTAGAGTGGGTAGCGGGACTGAGACCCAGTACTTC.

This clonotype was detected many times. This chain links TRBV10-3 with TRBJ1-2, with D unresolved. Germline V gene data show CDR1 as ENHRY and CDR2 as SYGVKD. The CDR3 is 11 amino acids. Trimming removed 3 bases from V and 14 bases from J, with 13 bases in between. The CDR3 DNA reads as TGTGCCATCAGTGATGACGGGCCGGGAACCTTC. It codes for CAISDDGPGTF.

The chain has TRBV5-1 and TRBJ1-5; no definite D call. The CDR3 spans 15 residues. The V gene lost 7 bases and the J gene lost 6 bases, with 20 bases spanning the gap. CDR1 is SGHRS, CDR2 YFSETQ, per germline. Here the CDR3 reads CASSEGILNGQPQHF. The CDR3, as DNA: TGCGCCAGCTCCGAAGGTATCCTTAATGGTCAGCCCCAGCATTTT.

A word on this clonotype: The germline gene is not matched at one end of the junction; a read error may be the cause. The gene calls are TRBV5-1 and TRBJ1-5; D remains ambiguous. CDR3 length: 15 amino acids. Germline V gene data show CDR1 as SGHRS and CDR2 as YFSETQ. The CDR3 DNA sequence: TGTGCCAGCAGCCCCATGAGGGTCTCCAATCAGCCCCAGCATTTT. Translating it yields CASSPMRVSNQPQHF.

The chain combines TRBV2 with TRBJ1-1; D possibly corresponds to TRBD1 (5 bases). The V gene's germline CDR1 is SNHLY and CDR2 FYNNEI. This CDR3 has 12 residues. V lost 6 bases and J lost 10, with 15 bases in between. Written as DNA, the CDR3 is TGTGCCAGCAGCCCCTGGGGGATCGTAGCTTTCTTT. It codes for CASSPWGIVAFF.

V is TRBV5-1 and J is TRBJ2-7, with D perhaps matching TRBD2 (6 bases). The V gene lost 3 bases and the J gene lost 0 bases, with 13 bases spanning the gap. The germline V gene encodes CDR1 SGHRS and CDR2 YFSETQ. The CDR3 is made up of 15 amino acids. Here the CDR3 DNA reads TGCGCCAGCAGCTCGGGAACGGGAGTCTCCTACGAGCAGTACTTC. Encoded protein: CASSSGTGVSYEQYF.

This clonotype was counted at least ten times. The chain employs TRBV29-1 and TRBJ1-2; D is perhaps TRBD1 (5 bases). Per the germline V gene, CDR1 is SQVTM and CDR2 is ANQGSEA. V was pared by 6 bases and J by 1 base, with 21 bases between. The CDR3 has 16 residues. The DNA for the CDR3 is TGCAGCGTGTCGGCCGGGGCGGCTTCCCTTAACTATGGCTACACCTTC. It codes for CSVSAGAASLNYGYTF.

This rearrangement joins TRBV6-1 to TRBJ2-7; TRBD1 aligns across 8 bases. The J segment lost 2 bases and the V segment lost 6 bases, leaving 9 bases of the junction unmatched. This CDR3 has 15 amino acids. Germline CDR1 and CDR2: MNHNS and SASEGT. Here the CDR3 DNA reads TGTGCCAGCAGGATTCTCGACAGGGGTCCCTACGAGCAGTACTTC. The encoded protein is CASRILDRGPYEQYF.

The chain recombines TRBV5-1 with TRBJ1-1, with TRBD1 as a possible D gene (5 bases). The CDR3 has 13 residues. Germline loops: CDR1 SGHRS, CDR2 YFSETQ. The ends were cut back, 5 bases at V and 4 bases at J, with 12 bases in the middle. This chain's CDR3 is CASSLSGRTEAFF. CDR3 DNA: TGCGCCAGCAGTTTGTCGGGGCGCACTGAAGCTTTCTTT.

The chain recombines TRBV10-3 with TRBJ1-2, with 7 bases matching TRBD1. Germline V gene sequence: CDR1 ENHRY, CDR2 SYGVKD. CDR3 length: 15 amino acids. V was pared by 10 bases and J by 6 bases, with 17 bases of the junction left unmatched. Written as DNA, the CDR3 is TGTGCCACCCCGACCAGACAGGGTTATTCGCATGGCTACACCTTC. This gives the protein CATPTRQGYSHGYTF.

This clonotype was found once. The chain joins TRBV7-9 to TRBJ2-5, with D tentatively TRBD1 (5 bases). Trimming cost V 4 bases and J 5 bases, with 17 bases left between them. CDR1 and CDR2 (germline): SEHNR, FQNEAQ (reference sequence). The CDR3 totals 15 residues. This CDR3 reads CASSSLQGVGETQYF. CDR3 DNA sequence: TGTGCCAGCAGCTCCCTTCAGGGCGTGGGCGAGACCCAGTACTTC.

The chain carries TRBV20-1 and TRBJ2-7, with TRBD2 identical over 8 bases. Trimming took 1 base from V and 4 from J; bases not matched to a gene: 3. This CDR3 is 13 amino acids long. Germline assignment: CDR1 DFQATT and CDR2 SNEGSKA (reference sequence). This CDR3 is CSARGEREYEQYF. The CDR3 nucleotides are TGCAGTGCTAGAGGGGAGCGGGAGTACGAGCAGTACTTC.

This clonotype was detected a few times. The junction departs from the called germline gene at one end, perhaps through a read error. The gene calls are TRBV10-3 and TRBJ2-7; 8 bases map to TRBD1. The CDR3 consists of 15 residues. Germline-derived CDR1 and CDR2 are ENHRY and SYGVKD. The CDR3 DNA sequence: TGTGCCAGCAGTGACCAGGGGGCTACTTCCTACGAGCAGTACTTC. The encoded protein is CASSDQGATSYEQYF.

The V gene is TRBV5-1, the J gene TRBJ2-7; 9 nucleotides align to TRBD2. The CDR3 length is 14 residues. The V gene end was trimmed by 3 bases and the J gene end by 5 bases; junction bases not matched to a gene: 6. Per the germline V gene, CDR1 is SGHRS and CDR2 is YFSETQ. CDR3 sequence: CASSYLSGSDEQYF. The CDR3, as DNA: TGCGCCAGCAGCTACCTTAGCGGGAGCGACGAGCAGTACTTC. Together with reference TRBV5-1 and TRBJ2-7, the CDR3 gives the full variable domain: KAGVTQTPRYLIKTRGQQVTLSCSPISGHRSVSWYQQTPGQGLQFLFEYFSETQRNKGNFPGRFSGRQFSNSRSEMNVSTLELGDSALYLCASSYLSGSDEQYFGPGTRLTVT.

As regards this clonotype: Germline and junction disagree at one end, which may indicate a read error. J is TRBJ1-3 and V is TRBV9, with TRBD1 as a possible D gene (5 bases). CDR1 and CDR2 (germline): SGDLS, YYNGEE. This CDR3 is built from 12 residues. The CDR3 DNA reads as TGTGCCAGCAGTTATGACAGCCACACCGTATATTTT. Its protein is CASSYDSHTVYF.

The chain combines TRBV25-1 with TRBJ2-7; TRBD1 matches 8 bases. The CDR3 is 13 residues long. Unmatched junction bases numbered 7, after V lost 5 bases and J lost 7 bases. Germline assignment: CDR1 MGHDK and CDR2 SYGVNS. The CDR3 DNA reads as TGTGCCAGCAGTTTCCGGACAGGGTTTGAGCAGTACTTC. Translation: CASSFRTGFEQYF.